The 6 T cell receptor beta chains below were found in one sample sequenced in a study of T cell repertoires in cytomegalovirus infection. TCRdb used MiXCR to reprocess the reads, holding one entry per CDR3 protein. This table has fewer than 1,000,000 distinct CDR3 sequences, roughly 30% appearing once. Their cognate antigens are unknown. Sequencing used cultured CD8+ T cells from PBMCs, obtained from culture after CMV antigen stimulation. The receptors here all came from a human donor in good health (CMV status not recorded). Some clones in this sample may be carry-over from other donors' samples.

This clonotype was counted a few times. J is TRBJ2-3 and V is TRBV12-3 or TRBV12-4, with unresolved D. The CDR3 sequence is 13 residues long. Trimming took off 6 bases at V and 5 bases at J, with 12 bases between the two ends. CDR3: CASSIVGIDTQYF. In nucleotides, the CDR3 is TGTGCCAGCAGCATTGTAGGCATAGATACGCAGTATTTT.

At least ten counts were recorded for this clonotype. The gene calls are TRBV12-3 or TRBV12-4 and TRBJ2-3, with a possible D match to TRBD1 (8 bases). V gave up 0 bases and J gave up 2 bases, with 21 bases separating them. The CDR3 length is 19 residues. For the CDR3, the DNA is TGTGCCAGCAGTTTAGCGGTTTTTACAGGGGGGGATGACACAGATACGCAGTATTTT. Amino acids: CASSLAVFTGGDDTDTQYF.

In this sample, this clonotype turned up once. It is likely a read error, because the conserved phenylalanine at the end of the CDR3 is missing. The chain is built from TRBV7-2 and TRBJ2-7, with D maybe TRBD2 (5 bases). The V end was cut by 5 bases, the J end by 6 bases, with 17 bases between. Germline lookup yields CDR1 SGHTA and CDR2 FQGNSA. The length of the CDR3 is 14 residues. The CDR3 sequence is CASSPKGVGSEQYI. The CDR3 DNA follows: TGTGCCAGCAGCCCAAAGGGAGTGGGATCCGAGCAGTACATC.

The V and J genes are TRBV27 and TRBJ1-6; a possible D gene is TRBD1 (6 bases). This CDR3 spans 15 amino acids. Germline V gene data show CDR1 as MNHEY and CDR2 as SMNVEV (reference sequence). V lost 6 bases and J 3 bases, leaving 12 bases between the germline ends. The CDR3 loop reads CASRSGEVYNSPLHF. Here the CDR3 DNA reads TGTGCCAGCAGATCAGGGGAAGTCTATAATTCACCCCTCCACTTT.

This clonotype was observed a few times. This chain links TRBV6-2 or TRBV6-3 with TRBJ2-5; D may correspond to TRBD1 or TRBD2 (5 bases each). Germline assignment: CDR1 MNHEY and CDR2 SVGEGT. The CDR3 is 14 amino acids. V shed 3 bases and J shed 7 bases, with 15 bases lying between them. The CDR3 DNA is TGTGCCAGCAGTTATGCCCTCGGGGCTGGGACCCAGTACTTC. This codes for CASSYALGAGTQYF.

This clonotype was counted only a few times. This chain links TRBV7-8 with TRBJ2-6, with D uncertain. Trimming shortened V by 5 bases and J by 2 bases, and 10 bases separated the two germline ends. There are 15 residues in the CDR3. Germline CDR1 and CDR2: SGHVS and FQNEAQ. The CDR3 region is CASSAYMAGANVLTF. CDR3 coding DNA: TGTGCCAGCAGCGCATATATGGCTGGGGCCAACGTCCTGACTTTC.